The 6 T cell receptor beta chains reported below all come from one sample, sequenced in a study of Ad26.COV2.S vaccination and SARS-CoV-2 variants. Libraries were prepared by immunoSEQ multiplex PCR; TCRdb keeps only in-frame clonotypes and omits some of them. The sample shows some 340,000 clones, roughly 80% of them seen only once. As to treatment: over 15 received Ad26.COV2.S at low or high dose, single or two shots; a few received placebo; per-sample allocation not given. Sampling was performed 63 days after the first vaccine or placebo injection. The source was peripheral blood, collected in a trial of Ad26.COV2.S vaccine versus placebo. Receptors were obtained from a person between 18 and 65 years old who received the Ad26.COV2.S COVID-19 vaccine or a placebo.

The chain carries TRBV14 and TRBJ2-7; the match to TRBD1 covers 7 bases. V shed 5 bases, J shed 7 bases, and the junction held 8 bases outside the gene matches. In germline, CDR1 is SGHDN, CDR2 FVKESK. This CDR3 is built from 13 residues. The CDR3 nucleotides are TGTGCCAGCAGCGCTCACAGGGGTTGGGAGCAGTACTTC. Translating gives CASSAHRGWEQYF.

The CDR3 spells CALGTGAGNTEAFF. In DNA, the CDR3 is TGTGCCCTCGGGACAGGGGCAGGGAACACTGAAGCTTTCTTT. The chain employs TRBV28 and TRBJ1-1; 10 bases agree with TRBD1. The germline V gene encodes CDR1 MDHEN and CDR2 SYDVKM. V shed 11 bases and J 1 base; nucleotides not matched to a gene: 7. CDR3 length: 14 residues. Supplemented by reference TRBV28 and TRBJ1-1, the full variable domain reads DVKVTQSSRYLVKRTGEKVFLECVQDMDHENMFWYRQDPGLGLRLIYFSYDVKMKEKGDIPEGYSVSREKKERFSLILESASTNQTSMYLCALGTGAGNTEAFFGQGTRLTVV.

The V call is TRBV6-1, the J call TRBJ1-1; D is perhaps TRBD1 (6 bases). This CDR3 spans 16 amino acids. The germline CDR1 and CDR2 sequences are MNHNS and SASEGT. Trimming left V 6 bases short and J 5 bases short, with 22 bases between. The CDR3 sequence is CASREQRGGRRTEAFF. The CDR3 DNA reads TGTGCCAGCAGGGAACAACGGGGGGGCAGGAGGACTGAAGCTTTCTTT.

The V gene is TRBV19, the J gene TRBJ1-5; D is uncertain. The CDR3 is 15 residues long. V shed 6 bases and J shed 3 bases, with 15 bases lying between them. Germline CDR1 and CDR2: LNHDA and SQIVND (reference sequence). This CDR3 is CASSPNQRVNQPQHF. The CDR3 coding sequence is TGTGCCAGTAGCCCTAATCAACGGGTCAATCAGCCCCAGCATTTT.

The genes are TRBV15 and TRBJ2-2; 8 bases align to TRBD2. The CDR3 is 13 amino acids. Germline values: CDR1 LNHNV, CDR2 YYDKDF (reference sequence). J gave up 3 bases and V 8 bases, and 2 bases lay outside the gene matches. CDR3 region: CATRGGYTGELFF. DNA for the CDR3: TGTGCCACCCGCGGGGGGTACACCGGGGAGCTGTTTTTT.

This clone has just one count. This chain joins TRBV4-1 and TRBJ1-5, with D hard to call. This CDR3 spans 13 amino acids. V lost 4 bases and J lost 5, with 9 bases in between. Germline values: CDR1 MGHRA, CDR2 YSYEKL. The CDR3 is CASSLRRDQPQHF. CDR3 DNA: TGCGCCAGCAGCCTCAGACGTGATCAGCCCCAGCATTTT.